This entry features one TCR beta chain sequence. Its antigen remains unknown. The CDR3 is made up of 16 amino acids. Germline V lookup: CDR1 KGHDR, CDR2 SFDVKD. Trimming took off 0 bases at V and 2 bases at J, with 11 bases between the two ends. Using immunoSEQ multiplex PCR, the repertoire was profiled, and TCRdb retains in-frame clones only, with some absent. The table has fewer than 200,000 clones, 90% to 95% seen once. The data derive from a study of T cell responses to AZD1222 COVID-19 vaccine. Findings of the study overall: Reports indicate that nearly half of spike-specific TCRs are directed at unmutated variant regions. Researchers took repertoire samples only after the peak T cell response had come. Spike-specific TCR depth and breadth grew after two AZD1222 doses. Donor demographics were predominantly white British with a female majority; clonal diversity may be underestimated.

The sequence came from an adult in good health. The rearrangement uses TRBV24-1 and TRBJ2-3; a weak D match, TRBD1 (5 bases). Sequencing used peripheral blood, obtained on day 0 of AZD1222 vaccination. The CDR3 DNA is TGTGCCACCAGTGATTTGCTACCAGGGCACACAGATACGCAGTATTTT. Translation gives CATSDLLPGHTDTQYF.